Listed below are T cell receptor beta chains from one sample, sequenced in a study of CD8+CD57+ T cells in acquired aplastic anemia. Using its own MiXCR run on the reads, TCRdb lists one record per CDR3 protein. The sample records about 120,000 distinct CDR3 sequences, approximately 61% being singletons. Sequences were obtained from sorted CD4+, CD8+, or CD8+CD57+ T cells (not recorded which) from PBMCs. The receptors were gathered from a human donor with aplastic anemia. CDR3s include the opening cysteine and the closing phenylalanine or tryptophan. Each record gives: D gene, clone size, V gene, J gene, CDR3 DNA, CDR3 protein. A D gene is named only where the DNA matches it firmly. Expanded clones are given a class, and other clones once, few, many or no size at all.

-,many,TRBV4-1,TRBJ2-7,TGCGCCAGCAGCCAATCCGGACAGACCTACGAGCAGTACTTC,CASSQSGQTYEQYF
-,-,TRBV2,TRBJ2-7,TGCGCCAGCAGCCAAATGGACAGGGAGGGGTACGAGCAGTACTTC,CASSQMDREGYEQYF
TRBD1,-,TRBV20-1,TRBJ2-5,TGCAGTGCTAGGTCACAGGGGCGAGGAGAGACCCAGTACTTC,CSARSQGRGETQYF
-,many,TRBV10-3,TRBJ2-4,TGTGCCATCAGTGAGTCCGCAGCGGACGGGGCCAAAAACATTCAGTACTTC,CAISESAADGAKNIQYF
-,once,TRBV19,TRBJ1-2,TGTGCCAGTACCGGGACACCCTATGGCTACACCTTC,CASTGTPYGYTF
-,-,TRBV7-3,TRBJ2-3,TGTGCCAGCAGCTTAGCCATAGGGTGGGATACGCAGTATTTT,CASSLAIGWDTQYF
-,-,TRBV15,TRBJ1-6,TGTGCCACCAGCAGAGATCATTTTGCCCTCCACTTT,CATSRDHFALHF
-,-,TRBV14,TRBJ1-1,TGTGCCAGCAGCCCGTTGACCCGGAATGGAGACACTGAAGCTTTCTTT,CASSPLTRNGDTEAFF
TRBD2,once,TRBV11-2,TRBJ2-1,TGTGCCAGCAGCTTAGGTCCCGGGCGGGGGGGCAACAATGAGCAGTTCTTC,CASSLGPGRGGNNEQFF
TRBD2,-,TRBV29-1,TRBJ2-1,TGCAGCGTTGATGTCCGCGGGACTAGCTTTAACAATGAGCAGTTCTTC,CSVDVRGTSFNNEQFF
-,-,TRBV20-1,TRBJ1-2,TGCAGTGCTAGAGTGAGGCAGTCCACAAACTATGGCTACACCTTC,CSARVRQSTNYGYTF
-,many,TRBV7-3,TRBJ2-5,TGTGCCAGCAGCCCCGGGACCGCCCCGGACGAGACCCAGTACTTC,CASSPGTAPDETQYF
-,-,TRBV15,TRBJ1-3,TGTGCCACCAGCAGCCGGAGACACCGAGTAGGCACCATATATTTT,CATSSRRHRVGTIYF
TRBD1,few,TRBV12-3/TRBV12-4,TRBJ2-7,TGTGCCAGCAGCCAGACAGGGAACGAGCAGTACTTC,CASSQTGNEQYF
-,-,TRBV5-1,TRBJ1-5,TGCGCCAGCAGCTTGTCAGGTGATAGCAATCAGCCCCAGCATTTT,CASSLSGDSNQPQHF
-,-,TRBV2,TRBJ2-1,TGTGCCAGCAGTGTACGGAACTACAATGAGCAGTTCTTC,CASSVRNYNEQFF
-,-,TRBV24-1,TRBJ2-3,TGTGCCACCAGTGTAAGGGGAGCAGATACGCAGTATTTT,CATSVRGADTQYF
TRBD2,-,TRBV20-1,TRBJ2-5,TGCAGTGCAGCTAGCGGGAGCTCATCGGGAAAGACCCAGTACTTC,CSAASGSSSGKTQYF
-,-,TRBV6-1,TRBJ2-3,TGTGCCAGCAGTGAAGCTTATTCAGGGGCCCAACAAGATACGCAGTATTTT,CASSEAYSGAQQDTQYF
-,many,TRBV6-2/TRBV6-3,TRBJ2-5,TGTGCCAGCAGCCCGTCTCATCAGCGACAGGAGACCCAGTACTTC,CASSPSHQRQETQYF
-,-,TRBV12-3/TRBV12-4,TRBJ1-1,TGTGCCAGCAGTGCCCGGACTTTCGGTATGAGCACTGAAGCTTTCTTT,CASSARTFGMSTEAFF
TRBD2,-,TRBV20-1,TRBJ2-3,TGCAGTGCTAGAGATCGGGGGGGGTCCATTGATACGCAGTATTTT,CSARDRGGSIDTQYF
-,-,TRBV15,TRBJ1-5,TGTGCCACCAGCAGAGATGGGAATAGCAATCAGCCCCAGCATTTT,CATSRDGNSNQPQHF
TRBD2,once,TRBV20-1,TRBJ2-1,TGCAGTGCTAGAGATCACGACGGGACTAGTGGGAATGAGCAGTTCTTC,CSARDHDGTSGNEQFF
-,once,TRBV7-9,TRBJ1-6,TGTGCCAGCAGCTTAGGTAGCTCCCATAACTCACCCCTCCACTTT,CASSLGSSHNSPLHF
TRBD1,many,TRBV10-3,TRBJ2-7,TGTGCCATCAGTGTAAGGGACAGGGGTTACGAGCAGTACTTC,CAISVRDRGYEQYF
TRBD1,few,TRBV10-3,TRBJ1-6,TGTGCCATCAGAGACGTCGGACAGGGCCGAAATTCACCCCTCCACTTT,CAIRDVGQGRNSPLHF